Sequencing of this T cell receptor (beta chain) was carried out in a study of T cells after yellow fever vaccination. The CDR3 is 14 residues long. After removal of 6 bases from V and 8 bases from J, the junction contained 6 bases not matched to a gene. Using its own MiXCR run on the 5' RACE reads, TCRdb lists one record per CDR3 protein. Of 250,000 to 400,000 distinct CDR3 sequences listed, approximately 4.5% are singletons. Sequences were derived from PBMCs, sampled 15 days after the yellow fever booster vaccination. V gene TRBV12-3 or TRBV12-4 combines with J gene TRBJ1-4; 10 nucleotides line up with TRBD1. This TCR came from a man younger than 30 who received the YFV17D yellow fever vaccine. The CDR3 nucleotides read TGTGCCAGCAGCACGGGACAGGGGAACGAAAAACTGTTTTTT. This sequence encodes CASSTGQGNEKLFF.